What follows are 28 T cell receptor beta chains derived from one specimen sequenced in a study of blood T cell repertoires in COVID-19. Method: immunoSEQ multiplex PCR; TCRdb's copy keeps in-frame clones and lacks some. Altogether some 140,000 clones are present, approximately 85% being singletons, with the ten largest covering about 4.3%. What was sequenced was peripheral blood. The receptors shown here come from a human donor in a cohort sampled during active COVID-19.

The rearrangement joins TRBV6-6 to TRBJ1-6; 8 bases match TRBD1. The CDR3 spans 15 residues. V gave up 7 bases and J gave up 7 bases; unmatched junction bases: 9. Germline loops: CDR1 MNHNY, CDR2 SVGAGI (reference sequence). CDR3 coding DNA: TGTGCCAGCATACCACACGGGACAGGCAATTCACCCCTCCACTTT. This sequence encodes CASIPHGTGNSPLHF.

This clone appeared a few times. V and J are TRBV5-8 and TRBJ2-2; D possibly corresponds to TRBD1 (5 bases). The CDR3 is 14 amino acids. Between the trimmed V and J ends, which lost 5 bases and 2 bases, there was a span of 10 bases. Germline V gene sequence: CDR1 SGHTS, CDR2 YDEGEE. CDR3 nucleotides: TGTGCCAGCAGAGGGGTGGTAAACACCGGGGAGCTGTTTTTT. It yields the protein CASRGVVNTGELFF.

This chain links TRBV6-2 or TRBV6-3 with TRBJ1-2; no reliable D call. V was clipped by 2 bases and J by 7 bases, with 8 bases between them. CDR1 is MNHEY, CDR2 SVGEGT, per germline. The CDR3 has 12 amino acids. Here the CDR3 reads CASSYGPGGYTF. The CDR3 DNA sequence: TGTGCCAGCAGTTACGGTCCGGGTGGCTACACCTTC.

The J gene is TRBJ2-2, the V gene TRBV30; TRBD2 aligns across 8 bases. Trimming took 1 base from V and 6 from J; bases not matched to a gene: 7. Per the germline V gene, CDR1 is GTSNPN and CDR2 is SVGIG (reference sequence). The CDR3 is made up of 15 amino acids. CDR3 DNA sequence: TGTGCCTGGAGTGAGGGACTAGTAGGGGCCGGGGAGCTGTTTTTT. Residues: CAWSEGLVGAGELFF.

The chain has TRBV6-5 and TRBJ2-5, with TRBD1 identical over 8 bases. Germline trimming cut 6 bases from V and 5 bases from J; bases unmatched to any gene: 8. The CDR3 contains 14 residues. Germline CDR1 and CDR2: MNHEY and SVGAGI. Here the CDR3 reads CASRWTGLGETQYF. The CDR3 region has the DNA TGTGCCAGCAGGTGGACAGGGTTAGGGGAGACCCAGTACTTC.

The chain couples TRBV7-9 to TRBJ1-1; D might be TRBD1 (6 bases). V dropped 4 bases and J dropped 8 bases, with 17 bases sitting between them. The CDR3 has 14 residues. In germline, CDR1 is SEHNR, CDR2 FQNEAQ (reference sequence). The CDR3 reads CASSSQGLPPEAFF. The CDR3 region has the DNA TGTGCCAGCAGCTCCCAGGGGCTGCCGCCAGAAGCTTTCTTT.

The V and J genes are TRBV19 and TRBJ1-2; D remains unclear. Germline CDR1 reads LNHDA; CDR2 reads SQIVND (reference sequence). V was pared by 0 bases and J by 8 bases, with 7 bases between. The CDR3 is 12 amino acids. The CDR3 DNA sequence: TGTGCCAGTAGTATAGATCCGGGGGGCTACACCTTC. Translated, it gives CASSIDPGGYTF.

This chain uses TRBV27 with TRBJ1-1; tentative D call: TRBD1 (6 bases). V gave up 3 bases and J gave up 3 bases, with 11 bases separating them. Looked up from germline, CDR1 is MNHEY and CDR2 is SMNVEV (reference sequence). This CDR3 has 14 residues. CDR3 sequence: CASSLGAAYTEAFF. The CDR3 region has the DNA TGTGCCAGCAGTTTGGGGGCCGCCTACACTGAAGCTTTCTTT.

The rearrangement joins TRBV10-1 to TRBJ1-1, with a possible D match to TRBD1 (5 bases). The CDR3 runs 13 residues. Trimming took 3 bases from V and 7 from J, leaving 12 bases between them. Germline V CDR1 and CDR2: WNHNN, SYGVQD (reference sequence). The CDR3 is CASSDPGKLEAFF. CDR3 bases: TGCGCCAGCAGTGACCCAGGGAAACTTGAAGCTTTCTTT.

In DNA, the CDR3 is TGTGCCAGCAGTCCTATCAATCAGCCCCAGCATTTT. It is translated as CASSPINQPQHF. This sequence joins TRBV12-3 or TRBV12-4 and TRBJ1-5, with no clear D. The V gene lost 5 bases and the J gene lost 3 bases, with 5 bases spanning the gap. The CDR3 totals 12 residues.

The rearrangement uses TRBV7-9 and TRBJ2-5; 8 nucleotides align to TRBD2. The CDR3 covers 14 residues. From germline, CDR1 is SEHNR and CDR2 FQNEAQ (reference sequence). V trimming: 3 bases; J trimming: 5 bases; junction bases outside the gene matches: 5. Here the CDR3 reads CASSLAGGDETQYF. CDR3 DNA: TGTGCCAGCAGCTTGGCGGGGGGCGATGAGACCCAGTACTTC.

The genes are TRBV7-8 and TRBJ1-5, with 10 bases that match TRBD1. V was pared by 1 base and J by 6 bases, with 3 bases of the junction left unmatched. The CDR3 consists of 15 residues. Germline CDR1 and CDR2: SGHVS and FQNEAQ. The CDR3 sequence is CASSLETGGRQPQHF. Written as DNA, the CDR3 is TGTGCCAGCAGCTTAGAGACAGGGGGCCGTCAGCCCCAGCATTTT.

The rearrangement uses TRBV6-5 and TRBJ1-2, with D tentatively TRBD1 (6 bases). The V gene's germline CDR1 is MNHEY and CDR2 SVGAGI. Between the trimmed V and J ends, which lost 8 bases and 11 bases, there was a span of 18 bases. The CDR3 totals 12 residues. CDR3 region: CASSGPQGQYTF. The CDR3 DNA follows: TGTGCCAGCTCGGGCCCTCAGGGGCAGTACACCTTC.

The genes are TRBV5-6 and TRBJ2-3; 8 positions match TRBD2. V was pared by 0 bases and J by 1 base, with 4 bases of the junction left unmatched. This CDR3 has 16 amino acids. Germline CDR1 SGHDT, CDR2 YYEEEE. CDR3 residues: CASSLVLAGGTDTQYF. DNA of the CDR3: TGTGCCAGCAGCTTGGTTCTAGCGGGCGGCACAGATACGCAGTATTTT.

V usage is TRBV6-5 and J usage is TRBJ1-1, with D tentatively TRBD1 (6 bases). The CDR3 is made up of 13 amino acids. The V and J ends lost 11 bases and 4 bases respectively, with 17 bases between them. CDR1 and CDR2 (germline): MNHEY, SVGAGI. The CDR3 loop is CAAKQGGSTEAFF. In DNA form, the CDR3 reads TGTGCCGCAAAACAGGGCGGTTCCACTGAAGCTTTCTTT.

CDR3 DNA: TGTGCCACGGGCCTGGGGGGGGCTCAGCCCCAGCATTTT. The encoded protein is CATGLGGAQPQHF. The rearrangement uses TRBV10-3 and TRBJ1-5; tentatively, D is TRBD1 (6 bases). Germline V CDR1 and CDR2: ENHRY, SYGVKD. V dropped 10 bases and J dropped 6 bases, with 16 bases sitting between them. This CDR3 has 13 residues.

This rearrangement joins TRBV2 to TRBJ1-2, with D possibly being TRBD1 (5 bases). Between the trimmed V and J ends, which lost 2 bases and 5 bases, there was a span of 15 bases. Germline CDR1 is SNHLY and CDR2 is FYNNEI. The CDR3 length is 15 residues. As DNA, the CDR3 is TGTGCCAGCAGTGAACTTAGGGGCCAGGGTTATGGCTACACCTTC. Its translation is CASSELRGQGYGYTF. The entire variable domain, with the rest obtained from reference TRBV2 and TRBJ1-2, is as follows: EPEVTQTPSHQVTQMGQEVILRCVPISNHLYFYWYRQILGQKVEFLVSFYNNEISEKSEIFDDQFSVERPDGSNFTLKIRSTKLEDSAMYFCASSELRGQGYGYTFGSGTRLTVV.

This clone appeared once. The chain recombines TRBV7-2 with TRBJ2-7, with 7 bases lining up with TRBD2. Germline V gene lookup returns CDR1 SGHTA and CDR2 FQGNSA. V dropped 6 bases and J dropped 9; count of bases not matched to a gene: 11. There are 13 residues in the CDR3. The CDR3 DNA is TGTGCCAGCAGGCCTACTACCTCGGGGGGGCAGTACTTC. Translated: CASRPTTSGGQYF.

The rearrangement uses TRBV11-3 and TRBJ2-1, with TRBD2 matching 8 bases. Germline trimming cut 2 bases from V and 6 bases from J; bases unmatched to any gene: 3. The CDR3 spans 14 residues. The germline V gene encodes CDR1 SGHNT and CDR2 YENEEA. The CDR3 sequence is CASSLSGSFNEQFF. The CDR3 region has the DNA TGTGCCAGCAGCTTAAGCGGGAGTTTCAATGAGCAGTTCTTC.

This chain connects TRBV6-6 to TRBJ1-2; no reliable D call. With 5 bases removed from V and 10 bases from J, the gap between germline ends came to 14 bases. CDR1 MNHNY and CDR2 SVGAGI come from the germline V gene (reference sequence). The CDR3 extends over 12 amino acids. CDR3 DNA sequence: TGTGCCAGCAGTCCCCTGGGCGAACCCTACACCTTC. It is translated as CASSPLGEPYTF.

This clone was recorded only once. This chain links TRBV6-5 with TRBJ1-2; 9 bases are shared with TRBD1. CDR1 is MNHEY and CDR2 is SVGAGI in the germline V gene. Germline trimming cut 5 bases from V and 4 bases from J; bases unmatched to any gene: 2. The CDR3 runs to 13 residues. The CDR3 bases are TGTGCCAGCAGTCGGACAGGGGTCTATGGCTACACCTTC. The encoded protein is CASSRTGVYGYTF.

The J gene is TRBJ2-2, the V gene TRBV5-1; 8 nucleotides align to TRBD2. V was clipped by 0 bases and J by 3 bases; unmatched bases: 4. Germline lookup yields CDR1 SGHRS and CDR2 YFSETQ. The CDR3 spans 16 residues. This CDR3 is CASSLVGTRYTGELFF. The CDR3 DNA reads as TGCGCCAGCAGCTTGGTCGGGACTAGATACACCGGGGAGCTGTTTTTT.

The CDR3 DNA reads as TGTGCCAGCAGTTACGGGCGACTAGCGGGACCCGATACGCAGTATTTT. It specifies CASSYGRLAGPDTQYF. The genes are TRBV6-5 and TRBJ2-3; 11 nucleotides align to TRBD2. Germline V lookup: CDR1 MNHEY, CDR2 SVGAGI. The V gene end was trimmed by 2 bases and the J gene end by 6 bases; junction bases not matched to a gene: 7. The CDR3 sequence is 16 residues long.

In its sample, this clone was seen a few times. The chain links TRBV2 to TRBJ1-6; weak D call: TRBD1 (5 bases). V was cut by 3 bases and J by 10 bases, with 10 bases left in between. CDR1 and CDR2 (germline): SNHLY, FYNNEI. The CDR3 runs to 13 residues. CDR3 DNA sequence: TGTGCCAGCAGTGAGGGGGGAGGGTCACCCCTCCACTTT. Protein sequence: CASSEGGGSPLHF. Supplemented by reference TRBV2 and TRBJ1-6, the full variable domain reads EPEVTQTPSHQVTQMGQEVILRCVPISNHLYFYWYRQILGQKVEFLVSFYNNEISEKSEIFDDQFSVERPDGSNFTLKIRSTKLEDSAMYFCASSEGGGSPLHFGNGTRLTVT.

The V and J genes are TRBV27 and TRBJ2-5; 14 bases agree with TRBD2. The CDR3 sequence is 15 residues long. V lost 6 bases and J lost 7; bases outside the gene matches: 7. Germline V gene lookup returns CDR1 MNHEY and CDR2 SMNVEV (reference sequence). The CDR3 nucleotides are TGTGCCAGCAGCCTGGGACTAGCGGGAGCTGGGACCCAGTACTTC. This sequence encodes CASSLGLAGAGTQYF.

V gene TRBV7-9 combines with J gene TRBJ2-5; 11 bases are shared with TRBD2. The germline V gene has CDR1 SEHNR and CDR2 FQNEAQ (reference sequence). V shed 2 bases and J 9 bases; nucleotides not matched to a gene: 11. CDR3 length: 16 residues. CDR3 in DNA: TGTGCCAGCAGCTTATTAGCGGGAGGGCGCGGGGGAGCCCAGTACTTC. This translates into CASSLLAGGRGGAQYF.

V gene TRBV21-1 combines with J gene TRBJ2-7; the tabulated D call, TRBD2, remains unverified against the DNA. TRBV21-1 is annotated as a pseudogene. The CDR3 runs to 16 residues. CDR3 region: CASSKIQLAGTHEQYF. The CDR3 DNA reads TGTGCCAGCAGCAAAATCCAACTAGCGGGGACCCACGAGCAGTACTTC.

This CDR3 is CASSQGGTENTEAFF. CDR3 sequence (DNA): TGCGCCAGCAGCCAAGGCGGGACGGAGAACACTGAAGCTTTCTTT. V gene TRBV4-3 combines with J gene TRBJ1-1; perhaps TRBD1 as D (5 bases). Trimming took off 1 base at V and 1 base at J, with 10 bases between the two ends. The germline gives CDR1 LGHNA, CDR2 YSLEER. CDR3 length: 15 amino acids.